These T cell receptor beta chains were read from a single sample in a study of PD-1 blockade in classical Hodgkin lymphoma. TCRdb's copy holds only in-frame clones and misses some; the assay was immunoSEQ multiplex PCR. This table has 20,000 to 25,000 clones, over 60% appearing once. Here the sequenced sample was peripheral blood mononuclear cells (PBMCs), taken before the fourth cycle of nivolumab. These receptors were taken from a human donor with classical Hodgkin lymphoma. Each CDR3 is given with its conserved first and last residue. The D gene is left open where the match is weak. Only part of the rows carry a size: once, few, many, or a class if the clone is expanded.

abundance	d_gene	v_gene	j_gene	CDR3nt	CDR3aa
.	TRBD2	TRBV5-1	TRBJ2-5	TGCGCCAGCAGCTTGGTGGCGGGAGGTACACAAGAGACCCAGTACTTC	CASSLVAGGTQETQYF
.	.	TRBV2	TRBJ2-2	TGTGCCAGCGGGGCACAGGGTATAATCACCGGGGAGCTGTTTTTT	CASGAQGIITGELFF
.	.	TRBV5-4	TRBJ2-2	TGTGCCAGCGAGACAGGGAACACCGGGGAGCTGTTTTTT	CASETGNTGELFF
few	.	TRBV5-1	TRBJ1-1	TGCGCCAGCAGCTTGCCGGAGAGGACTGAAGCTTTCTTT	CASSLPERTEAFF
.	TRBD2	TRBV7-8	TRBJ2-7	TGTGCCAGCAGCTCGGCAGGGACTAGATCTTACGAGCAGTACTTC	CASSSAGTRSYEQYF
few	.	TRBV19	TRBJ1-1	TGTGCCAGTAGTAAGGTCCAGGGTAGGGTGGACACTGAAGCTTTCTTT	CASSKVQGRVDTEAFF
few	.	TRBV18	TRBJ1-1	TGTGCCAGCTCACCACGGGGGCTGAACACTGAAGCTTTCTTT	CASSPRGLNTEAFF
.	TRBD1	TRBV7-9	TRBJ2-1	TGTGCCAGCAGGATGGGACAGAGCAATGAGCAGTTCTTC	CASRMGQSNEQFF
.	.	TRBV5-6	TRBJ1-6	TGTGCCAGCAGCGCAAGAAGCTCCTATAATTCACCCCTCCACTTT	CASSARSSYNSPLHF
.	.	TRBV6-5	TRBJ2-7	TGTGCCAGCAGCCCTACCGGGACAAGGCCCTACGAGCAGTACTTC	CASSPTGTRPYEQYF
.	.	TRBV5-4	TRBJ2-1	TGTGCCAGCAGCCAGGGGTACTACAATGAGCAGTTCTTC	CASSQGYYNEQFF
.	.	TRBV5-1	TRBJ2-6	TGCGCCAGCAGCTCAATGTCTGGGGCCAACGTCCTGACTTTC	CASSSMSGANVLTF
.	.	TRBV30	TRBJ1-2	TGTGCCTGGACACAGGGAGGCGGTGGCTACACCTTC	CAWTQGGGGYTF
medium-sized	TRBD1	TRBV11-3	TRBJ1-4	TGTGCCAGCAGCTCGACAGGGGCAACTAATGAAAAACTGTTTTTT	CASSSTGATNEKLFF
.	TRBD1	TRBV7-9	TRBJ2-7	TGTGCCAGCAGCTTACAGGGGGCCCCTTACGAGCAGTACTTC	CASSLQGAPYEQYF
.	TRBD2	TRBV30	TRBJ2-5	TGTGCCTGGAGTGTCGGGACTAGCGGGGCCCAGCCCCCAGGGACCCAGTACTTC	CAWSVGTSGAQPPGTQYF
.	.	TRBV7-8	TRBJ1-6	TGTGCCAGCAGCCCACGCGAGTTTGATTCACCCCTCCACTTT	CASSPREFDSPLHF
.	.	TRBV5-4	TRBJ2-5	TGTGCCAGCAGCGAGGAGTCCCAAGAGACCCAGTACTTC	CASSEESQETQYF
.	.	TRBV5-6	TRBJ1-2	TGTGCCAGCAGCTTGGAAGGACAGTATGGCTACACCTTC	CASSLEGQYGYTF
.	TRBD1	TRBV4-1	TRBJ1-4	TGCGCCAGCACCGAACGGACAGGCCCTAATGAAAAACTGTTTTTT	CASTERTGPNEKLFF
.	.	TRBV7-4	TRBJ1-2	TGTGCCAGCAGTGAACGACACCTTCGGAACGTCGACTATGGCTACACCTTC	CASSERHLRNVDYGYTF
.	.	TRBV18	TRBJ1-3	TGTGCCAGCGCACTTAAGACAGGTACTACAGGAAACACCATATATTTT	CASALKTGTTGNTIYF
.	.	TRBV10-3	TRBJ2-3	TGTGCCATCAGTGCCGGGCTTAGCACAGATACGCAGTATTTT	CAISAGLSTDTQYF
once	TRBD1	TRBV5-6	TRBJ1-2	TGTGCCAGCAGCTGGAGAGGGGGCGGCTACACCTTC	CASSWRGGGYTF
.	.	TRBV18	TRBJ2-7	TGTGCCAGCTCACAACTCTACGAGCAGTACTTC	CASSQLYEQYF